These 26 T cell receptor beta chains came from one sample sequenced in a study of cytomegalovirus exposure and HLA in healthy donors (dated by TCRdb to 2016 to 2017). The library relied on the immunoSEQ multiplex PCR assay. The multiplex PCR relied on a mix of 60 forward primers for TCR Vbeta segments and 13 reverse primers for TCR Jbeta segments. Drawn from immuneACCESS, this table holds only the in-frame rearrangements with V and J called that TCRdb kept. Clones are partly lost; checked studies trace under half to an unresolved V gene and leave the rest unexplained. This sample's table lists around 190,000 clones. Under 1% of the sample lies in the top ten. The sequenced sample consisted of PBMCs. The receptor source for this set is a woman in her twenties or thirties in good health and CMV-seropositive.

The chain links TRBV25-1 to TRBJ1-1; D call uncertain. The V gene lost 3 bases and the J gene lost 5 bases, with 13 bases spanning the gap. This CDR3 spans 14 amino acids. The germline V gene encodes CDR1 MGHDK and CDR2 SYGVNS. This CDR3 is CASSEVEGDTEAFF. In DNA form, the CDR3 reads TGTGCCAGCAGTGAGGTAGAGGGAGATACTGAAGCTTTCTTT.

To note about this clone: In the same sample, other DNA sequences code for this CDR3. The rearrangement links TRBV19 to TRBJ1-5, with a weak D call TRBD1 (6 bases). Germline V gives CDR1 LNHDA, CDR2 SQIVND (reference sequence). The CDR3 runs 14 residues. Trimming removed 1 base at V and 2 bases at J, with 6 bases between. The CDR3 nucleotides read TGTGCCAGTAGTATAGGACAGGGCAATCAGCCCCAGCATTTT. Translated, it gives CASSIGQGNQPQHF.

This rearrangement joins TRBV28 to TRBJ1-1; D is undetermined. The V and J ends lost 5 bases and 8 bases respectively, with 15 bases between them. CDR3 length: 13 residues. Germline values: CDR1 MDHEN, CDR2 SYDVKM. Here the CDR3 DNA reads TGTGCCAGCAGTCTCACCGATGGGAGGGAAGCTTTCTTT. Translated, it gives CASSLTDGREAFF.

The CDR3 sequence is CASRLTPPGQDLFSGANVLTF. The CDR3 DNA reads TGTGCCAGCAGGCTTACTCCTCCGGGACAGGATCTCTTCTCTGGGGCCAACGTCCTGACTTTC. The rearrangement uses TRBV27 and TRBJ2-6; TRBD1 matches at 8 bases. V shed 6 bases, J shed 0 bases, and the junction held 19 bases outside the gene matches. This CDR3 has 21 residues. Looked up from germline, CDR1 is MNHEY and CDR2 is SMNVEV (reference sequence).

This chain uses TRBV30 with TRBJ2-5; D may be TRBD1 (6 bases). The V and J ends lost 3 bases and 2 bases respectively, with 16 bases between them. The CDR3 has 15 residues. Germline CDR1 reads GTSNPN; CDR2 reads SVGIG (reference sequence). The CDR3 nucleotides read TGTGCCTGGAGCCCGACCGTAGGGGGTCAAGAGACCCAGTACTTC. This translates into CAWSPTVGGQETQYF. Full variable domain (rest looked up from reference TRBV30 and TRBJ2-5): SQTIHQWPATLVQPVGSPLSLECTVEGTSNPNLYWYRQAAGRGLQLLFYSVGIGQISSEVPQNLSASRPQDRQFILSSKKLLLSDSGFYLCAWSPTVGGQETQYFGPGTRLLVL.

A word on this clone: Mismatch with germline at one junction end may stem from a read error. The genes are TRBV7-8 and TRBJ1-1, with D possibly TRBD1 on 6 matching bases. Germline values: CDR1 SGHVS, CDR2 FQNEAQ. The CDR3 spans 17 residues. In DNA, the CDR3 is TGTGCCAGCAGCTTAGTGGTGTCTGGGGGCAGGAACGCTGAAGCTTTCTTT. It codes for CASSLVVSGGRNAEAFF.

The chain carries TRBV5-6 and TRBJ1-2; the match to TRBD1 covers 9 bases. CDR1 is SGHDT and CDR2 is YYEEEE in the germline V gene. This CDR3 has 14 amino acids. V gave up 4 bases and J gave up 6 bases; unmatched junction bases: 7. CDR3 nucleotides: TGTGCCAGCAGCCCGGGACAGGGAATAGATGGCTACACCTTC. Its translation: CASSPGQGIDGYTF.

The J gene is TRBJ1-5, the V gene TRBV2; D possibly corresponds to TRBD1 (5 bases). Deletions cut 10 bases from V and 7 bases from J, with 17 bases between. The germline CDR1 and CDR2 sequences are SNHLY and FYNNEI. CDR3 length: 13 residues. CDR3 sequence: CATRKGWQQPQHF. CDR3 sequence (DNA): TGTGCCACTAGGAAGGGGTGGCAACAGCCCCAGCATTTT.

The chain links TRBV19 to TRBJ2-3; TRBD1 agrees at 10 bases. CDR3 length equals 15 residues. The V gene end was trimmed by 6 bases and the J gene end by 3 bases; junction bases not matched to a gene: 6. Germline V gene sequence: CDR1 LNHDA, CDR2 SQIVND (reference sequence). In DNA form, the CDR3 reads TGTGCCAGTAGAACGACAGGGGGCAAAACAGATACGCAGTATTTT. Translation: CASRTTGGKTDTQYF.

This chain uses TRBV19 with TRBJ2-7; 12 bases align to TRBD2. Per the germline V gene, CDR1 is LNHDA and CDR2 is SQIVND (reference sequence). The V gene end was trimmed by 0 bases and the J gene end by 5 bases; junction bases not matched to a gene: 8. The length of the CDR3 is 17 residues. CDR3 loop: CASSIEGTSGQRHEQYF. DNA of the CDR3: TGTGCCAGTAGTATAGAAGGGACTAGCGGGCAGCGGCACGAGCAGTACTTC.

The V call is TRBV5-1, the J call TRBJ2-5; 11 bases line up with TRBD2. Germline values: CDR1 SGHRS, CDR2 YFSETQ. The CDR3 totals 14 residues. Trimming at V came to 3 bases and at J to 4 bases, leaving 2 bases not matched to a gene. The CDR3 nucleotides read TGCGCCAGCAGCTCCGGGACTAGCGGAGAGACCCAGTACTTC. It yields the protein CASSSGTSGETQYF.

CDR3 amino acids: CASSPRPGQGTSGGSYTGELFF. Written as DNA, the CDR3 is TGTGCCAGCAGCCCGAGACCGGGACAAGGGACTAGCGGGGGATCCTACACCGGGGAGCTGTTTTTT. V is TRBV9 and J is TRBJ2-2; 14 positions match TRBD2. Germline CDR1 reads SGDLS; CDR2 reads YYNGEE. The CDR3 runs 22 residues. The trim removed 4 bases at V and 3 bases at J, leaving 20 bases unmatched.

The chain couples TRBV29-1 to TRBJ1-3; 12 nucleotides agree with TRBD1. This CDR3 is 17 amino acids long. Germline lookup yields CDR1 SQVTM and CDR2 ANQGSEA. V lost 4 bases to trimming and J lost 4 bases; unmatched junction nucleotides: 11. The CDR3 DNA reads as TGCAGCGTTGTCATCGCGCCCGGGACAGGGGGCGGAAACACCATATATTTT. This translates into CSVVIAPGTGGGNTIYF. The full variable domain, rest sourced from reference TRBV29-1 and TRBJ1-3, is SAVISQKPSRDICQRGTSLTIQCQVDSQVTMMFWYRQQPGQSLTLIATANQGSEATYESGFVIDKFPISRPNLTFSTLTVSNMSPEDSSIYLCSVVIAPGTGGGNTIYFGEGSWLTVV.

V usage is TRBV10-3 and J usage is TRBJ1-4; TRBD1 is a possible D gene (6 bases). Trimming removed 2 bases at V and 8 bases at J, with 15 bases between. The CDR3 loop spans 15 amino acids. Germline loops: CDR1 ENHRY, CDR2 SYGVKD. The CDR3 protein is CAISEPGGGGEKLFF. The CDR3 nucleotides read TGTGCCATCAGTGAGCCGGGGGGGGGCGGCGAAAAACTGTTTTTT.

V gene TRBV2 combines with J gene TRBJ2-2; 7 bases line up with TRBD2. The CDR3 totals 15 residues. In germline, CDR1 is SNHLY, CDR2 FYNNEI. Unmatched junction bases numbered 3, after V lost 5 bases and J lost 0 bases. For the CDR3, the DNA is TGTGCCAGCAGTAGACTAGCAGCGAACACCGGGGAGCTGTTTTTT. It is translated as CASSRLAANTGELFF.

The chain links TRBV19 to TRBJ1-3; tentative D call: TRBD1 (6 bases). Trimming stripped 8 bases from V and 2 bases from J, with 16 bases between. CDR3 size: 15 residues. Looked up from germline, CDR1 is LNHDA and CDR2 is SQIVND (reference sequence). For the CDR3, the DNA is TGTGCCAGTGAGAAGCTGACAGGCCCTGGAAACACCATATATTTT. It specifies CASEKLTGPGNTIYF.

Comment on this clone: Other DNA sequences in this specimen translate into the identical CDR3. The chain couples TRBV29-1 to TRBJ2-3; 13 positions match TRBD2. In germline, CDR1 is SQVTM, CDR2 ANQGSEA. V lost 6 bases and J lost 4; bases outside the gene matches: 1. This CDR3 has 13 residues. In DNA, the CDR3 is TGCAGCGTCGGGACTAGCGGGGCAGATACGCAGTATTTT. It codes for CSVGTSGADTQYF.

The chain links TRBV5-6 to TRBJ2-3; 9 positions agree with TRBD2. This CDR3 has 16 amino acids. CDR1 is SGHDT and CDR2 is YYEEEE in the germline V gene. Trimming cost V 2 bases and J 1 base; bases outside gene matches: 5. In DNA, the CDR3 is TGTGCCAGCAGCTTTTACAGCGGGAGGCGCACAGATACGCAGTATTTT. Encoded protein: CASSFYSGRRTDTQYF.

V and J are TRBV29-1 and TRBJ2-7, with 10 bases lining up with TRBD1. The germline V gene encodes CDR1 SQVTM and CDR2 ANQGSEA. CDR3 size: 14 residues. V shed 5 bases and J 1 base; nucleotides not matched to a gene: 5. In nucleotides, the CDR3 is TGCAGCGTTTCCGGGACAGGGGCTTCCTACGAGCAGTACTTC. Its protein is CSVSGTGASYEQYF.

This chain links TRBV5-4 with TRBJ1-3; perhaps TRBD1 as D (5 bases). The germline V gene has CDR1 SGHNT and CDR2 YYREEE (reference sequence). V was pared by 3 bases and J by 2 bases, with 12 bases between. This CDR3 region has 15 residues. For the CDR3, the DNA is TGTGCCAGCAGCTCCCCTCCGGGGGCTGGAAACACCATATATTTT. Protein sequence: CASSSPPGAGNTIYF. Based on the CDR3 plus reference TRBV5-4 and TRBJ1-3, the full variable domain is ETGVTQSPTHLIKTRGQQVTLRCSSQSGHNTVSWYQQALGQGPQFIFQYYREEENGRGNFPPRFSGLQFPNYSSELNVNALELDDSALYLCASSSPPGAGNTIYFGEGSWLTVV.

The gene calls are TRBV28 and TRBJ1-2; 8 bases agree with TRBD1. From germline, CDR1 is MDHEN and CDR2 SYDVKM. The CDR3 sequence is 15 residues long. V gave up 5 bases and J gave up 4 bases; unmatched junction bases: 9. The DNA of the CDR3 is TGTGCCAGCAGTGCGACGACAGGGGTGGGCTATGGCTACACCTTC. Translated, it gives CASSATTGVGYGYTF.

The V call is TRBV19, the J call TRBJ1-1; 7 bases match TRBD1. V lost 3 bases and J lost 8; bases outside the gene matches: 9. The CDR3 is 14 amino acids. Germline assignment: CDR1 LNHDA and CDR2 SQIVND (reference sequence). The CDR3 reads CASSIVYRDREAFF. CDR3 sequence (DNA): TGTGCCAGTAGTATTGTTTACCGGGACAGAGAAGCTTTCTTT. Combining the CDR3 with reference TRBV19 and TRBJ1-1 gives the whole variable domain DGGITQSPKYLFRKEGQNVTLSCEQNLNHDAMYWYRQDPGQGLRLIYYSQIVNDFQKGDIAEGYSVSREKKESFPLTVTSAQKNPTAFYLCASSIVYRDREAFFGQGTRLTVV.

Notes on this clone: This sample also contains other DNA sequences that code for the same CDR3. This chain connects TRBV14 to TRBJ2-7; TRBD1 aligns across 10 bases. After removal of 5 bases from V and 3 bases from J, the junction contained 4 bases not matched to a gene. The CDR3 has 14 amino acids. Germline CDR1 SGHDN, CDR2 FVKESK. The DNA for the CDR3 is TGTGCCAGCAGCGACGGGACAGGGGTCTACGAGCAGTACTTC. The encoded protein is CASSDGTGVYEQYF.

The chain has TRBV28 and TRBJ2-2; D gene unclear. This CDR3 region has 12 residues. Trimming cost V 8 bases and J 7 bases, with 11 bases left between them. The germline CDR1 and CDR2 sequences are MDHEN and SYDVKM. In DNA form, the CDR3 reads TGTGCCAGCTTTAACAGCATCGGGGAGCTGTTTTTT. The encoded protein is CASFNSIGELFF.

V gene TRBV9 combines with J gene TRBJ1-6; D is possibly TRBD1 (5 bases). Trimming shortened V by 4 bases and J by 5 bases, and 16 bases separated the two germline ends. Germline CDR1 is SGDLS and CDR2 is YYNGEE. The CDR3 extends over 16 amino acids. The CDR3 DNA sequence: TGTGCCAGCAGCCAGGGAACTGGACACAATAATTCACCCCTCCACTTT. Its protein product is CASSQGTGHNNSPLHF.

The CDR3 DNA sequence: TGTGCCAGCAGTTACTCGACCGCGGCGGAAAAACTGTTTTTT. Translating it yields CASSYSTAAEKLFF. The V gene is TRBV6-6, the J gene TRBJ1-4; D ambiguous. The CDR3 has 14 amino acids. The ends were cut back, 0 bases at V and 8 bases at J, with 10 bases in the middle. Germline V gene lookup returns CDR1 MNHNY and CDR2 SVGAGI (reference sequence).